This T cell receptor beta chain was obtained from a study of T-cell memory formation after mild COVID-19 listed by TCRdb under 2021. A note on the overall study: TCR sequence clusters from the two donors were found to be largely donor specific. In a couple of donors, T-cell clones that expanded and contracted after mild COVID-19 were followed by sequencing TCRalpha and TCRbeta repertoires longitudinally. Two young, previously healthy adult volunteers, one female and one male, were included in the cohort.

Deletion took 4 bases off V and 8 bases off J, with a span of 9 bases between the germline ends. Counted from cysteine to phenylalanine, this CDR3 has 12 amino acids. Left in the record is the CDR3 DNA by itself, 36 bases read in frame from the first base. The germline V gene (reference sequence) sets CDR1 to SEHNR and CDR2 to FQNEAQ. Broader findings and caveats from the paper: Balanced CD4/CD8 phenotypes were observed for clones contracting from day 15 to 85, whereas a bias towards CD4+ was observed for a second wave of clones expanding from day 15 to 37. Contracting CD4+ clones were found mainly in CM and EM memory subsets, while CD8+ clones were enriched in EMRA. Only a couple of mild cases were covered in the study, and larger cohorts including severe cases with pre-infection samples were considered necessary. Whether the second-wave clones peaking on day 37 were SARS-CoV-2 specific was not confirmed. The detection of some responding clones in pre-infection memory suggests that pre-existing cross-reactive memory T cells joined the SARS-CoV-2 response.

The run used an Illumina NovaSeq 6000. TCRalpha and TCRbeta cDNA libraries were built by 5'RACE with constant-segment primers, adding sample barcodes and unique molecular identifiers. RNA was extracted from every sample with Trizol reagent. The libraries were amplified in two PCR steps, and the second step added a second sample barcode and Illumina TruSeq adapters. The libraries were sequenced on an Illumina NovaSeq using 2 x 150 bp paired-end reads. The source study handled its data this way. With migec v1.2.7, reads were demultiplexed and then collapsed into UMI-guided consensus sequences. Using mixcr v2.1.11, the UMI consensuses were aligned to TRA and TRB V and J templates and assembled into clonotypes. A clonotype was counted as expanded or contracted only when both edgeR and NoisET called the clonotype significant, with the noise models trained on biological replicates. For edgeR calls, the cutoffs were a false discovery rate-adjusted p below 0.01 and a log2 fold-change threshold of 1. PCA with hierarchical clustering of max-normalized trajectories of the 1000 most abundant clonotypes was used as exploratory dynamics analysis. Separately sequenced CD4+ and CD8+ repertoires were used to assign a CD4 or CD8 phenotype to each responding clone. Using fastp trimming at Q25 and MiXCR clonotype assembly, TCRdb reanalyzed the public sequencing data and kept in-frame beta chains. When rows share a CDR3 protein, they turn into one entry using the most common DNA and genes. The V and J calls reflect TCRdb's pipeline rather than the authors' work. The sample includes 70,000 to 100,000 distinct CDR3 sequences, with approximately 16% observed a single time. The leading ten clones occupy approximately 40% of the sample.

Ficoll-Paque density gradient centrifugation was used to isolate PBMCs. This clonotype was counted at least ten times. No antigen is known for it. The input lacks base qualities; no much larger clone sits a single base away. The clonotype was recovered from a man aged 18 to 29 who had mild COVID-19 (a few samples of this study predate the infection). The sample titles of this study are shuffled in the database, so cell type and time point are left out; the donor was told from shared clones. The chain joins TRBV7-9 to TRBJ2-1, with the D gene too uncertain to name. Sequenced sample: PBMCs or a T cell subset sorted from them (not recorded which). The nucleotide sequence reads TGTGCCAGCAGCTCCGGAACCTATGAGCAGTTCTTC. Its protein reads: CASSSGTYEQFF.